This TCR beta chain is from a study of cytomegalovirus exposure and HLA in healthy donors. Study-wide points: Presence/absence analyses rested on an assumption that sequencing depth was roughly uniform across donors. With later analysis, a missense DCLRE1C variant became linked to TCR beta V- and J-gene trimming.

This PCR relied on a set of 60 Vbeta primers and 13 Jbeta primers. Sequencing was performed with immunoSEQ multiplex PCR; in TCRdb, only in-frame clones are kept and a portion is missing. This table has under 150,000 clones, 77% appearing once. Germline CDR1 and CDR2: SGHRS and YFSETQ. V trimming: 3 bases; J trimming: 9 bases; junction bases outside the gene matches: 10. CDR3 size: 15 residues. On this clone itself: Its target is not known.

The clonotype originates from a woman in her forties in good health and CMV-seronegative. V usage is TRBV5-1 and J usage is TRBJ1-2; 11 nucleotides line up with TRBD1. What was sequenced was PBMCs. DNA for the CDR3: TGCGCCAGCAGCTCCGACGGACAGGGGGCGAGGAGCTACACCTTC. This codes for CASSSDGQGARSYTF.